A single sample gave rise to the 9 T cell receptor beta chains below, sequenced in a study of post-analysis software for immune sequencing data. Their cognate antigens are unknown. The library was made from cDNA and included unique molecular identifiers. MiXCR, applied by TCRdb to the PCR reads, yields one record per CDR3 protein. This table has 650,000 to 850,000 distinct CDR3 sequences, approximately 53% appearing once. Study results and limitations: Patients showed TRBV5-6, TRBV5-1 and TRBV20-1 among several TRBV segments more frequent than in controls.

The specimen sequenced was blood. The receptors were gathered from a girl aged 10-17 years with multiple sclerosis.

Note on this clonotype: This CDR3 is missing its conserved last phenylalanine or tryptophan, likely due to a read error. CDR3 sequence (DNA): TGCAGCGTCACAGGTAATGAGCAGTTCTGC. It encodes CSVTGNEQFC. V and J are TRBV29-1 and TRBJ2-1, with D maybe TRBD1 (5 bases). Trimming removed 6 bases from V and 7 bases from J, with 7 bases in between. There are 10 residues in the CDR3. In germline, CDR1 is SQVTM, CDR2 ANQGSEA.

The gene calls are TRBV7-9 and TRBJ1-2, with 8 bases lining up with TRBD1. The germline gives CDR1 SEHNR, CDR2 FQNEAQ (reference sequence). V lost 3 bases to trimming and J lost 4 bases; unmatched junction nucleotides: 7. CDR3 length equals 15 residues. DNA for the CDR3: TGTGCCAGCAGCTTCCCCTCGGGACAGGTCTATGGCTACACCTTC. Protein sequence: CASSFPSGQVYGYTF.

This clonotype was detected a few times. The gene calls are TRBV4-1 and TRBJ2-5, with TRBD1 matching over 9 bases. The CDR3 is 16 residues long. Trimming removed 0 bases from V and 5 bases from J; junction bases left unmatched: 7. Germline V lookup: CDR1 MGHRA, CDR2 YSYEKL. CDR3 in DNA: TGCGCCAGCAGCCAAGATTTCGGGACAGGGAGTGAGACCCAGTACTTC. Translation gives CASSQDFGTGSETQYF.

This clonotype has only a few counts. This chain links TRBV2 with TRBJ1-2; D not resolved. This CDR3 contains 15 residues. V lost 2 bases to trimming and J lost 1 base, with 11 bases between them. From germline, CDR1 is SNHLY and CDR2 FYNNEI. The CDR3 protein is CASSELGRSNYGYTF. As DNA, the CDR3 is TGTGCCAGCAGTGAACTAGGGAGGAGTAACTATGGCTACACCTTC.

The chain has TRBV25-1 and TRBJ2-1; 10 bases agree with TRBD2. CDR1 is MGHDK and CDR2 is SYGVNS in the germline V gene. V was clipped by 4 bases and J by 3 bases; unmatched bases: 6. The CDR3 has 16 residues. The CDR3 nucleotides read TGTGCCAGCAGTGTCGGACTAGCGGATTACTACAATGAGCAGTTCTTC. It codes for CASSVGLADYYNEQFF.

This clonotype showed up just a few times. The rearrangement links TRBV5-1 to TRBJ2-3; either TRBD1 or TRBD2 may fit D (6 bases each). Trimming took off 1 base at V and 4 bases at J, with 13 bases between the two ends. Germline CDR1 and CDR2: SGHRS and YFSETQ. The CDR3 consists of 15 residues. This CDR3 is CASSLSGGTADTQYF. The CDR3, as DNA: TGCGCCAGCAGCTTGTCCGGGGGCACCGCAGATACGCAGTATTTT.

This clonotype was seen only a few times. The rearrangement links TRBV6-6 to TRBJ2-1, with no clear D. In germline, CDR1 is MNHNY, CDR2 SVGAGI (reference sequence). The CDR3 has 13 residues. V was clipped by 4 bases and J by 5 bases, with 9 bases between them. This CDR3 reads CASSSQLDNEQFF. CDR3 DNA sequence: TGTGCCAGCAGTTCACAGTTGGACAATGAGCAGTTCTTC.

The V and J genes are TRBV5-1 and TRBJ2-7; a possible D gene is TRBD2 (6 bases). The CDR3 consists of 15 residues. Germline-derived CDR1 and CDR2 are SGHRS and YFSETQ. Trimming took off 2 bases at V and 2 bases at J, with 14 bases between the two ends. In nucleotides, the CDR3 is TGCGCCAGCAGCTTCGGAGGGACGGCTACCTACGAGCAGTACTTC. Translation gives CASSFGGTATYEQYF.

The rearrangement links TRBV7-9 to TRBJ2-7, with unresolved D. CDR3 length: 14 residues. Germline V lookup: CDR1 SEHNR, CDR2 FQNEAQ (reference sequence). Trimming removed 0 bases from V and 3 bases from J, with 9 bases in between. The CDR3 sequence: CASSLAVDGYEQYF. CDR3 bases: TGTGCCAGCAGCTTAGCGGTCGACGGCTACGAGCAGTACTTC. The full variable domain, completed using reference TRBV7-9 and TRBJ2-7, is DTGVSQNPRHKITKRGQNVTFRCDPISEHNRLYWYRQTLGQGPEFLTYFQNEAQLEKSRLLSDRFSAERPKGSFSTLEIQRTEQGDSAMYLCASSLAVDGYEQYFGPGTRLTVT.